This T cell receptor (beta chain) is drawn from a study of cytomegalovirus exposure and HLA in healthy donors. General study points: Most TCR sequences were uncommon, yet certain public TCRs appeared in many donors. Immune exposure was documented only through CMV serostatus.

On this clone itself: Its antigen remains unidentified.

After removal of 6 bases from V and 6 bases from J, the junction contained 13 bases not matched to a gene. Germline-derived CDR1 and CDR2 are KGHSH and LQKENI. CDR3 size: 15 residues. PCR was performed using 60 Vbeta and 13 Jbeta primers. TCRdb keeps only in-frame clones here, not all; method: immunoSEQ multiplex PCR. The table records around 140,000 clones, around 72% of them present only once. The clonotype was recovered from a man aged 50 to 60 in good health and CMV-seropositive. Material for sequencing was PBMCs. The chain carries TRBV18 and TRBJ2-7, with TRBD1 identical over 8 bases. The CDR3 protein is CASSSTGTGTSEQYF. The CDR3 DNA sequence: TGTGCCAGCTCCTCAACCGGGACAGGCACCTCCGAGCAGTACTTC.